This T cell receptor (beta chain) was captured in a study of PD-L1 blockade in urothelial cancer. For the study at large: Patients had undergone 0 to 3 prior chemotherapy regimens.

Patients were diagnosed with urothelial carcinoma, either locally advanced or metastatic. TCRdb's copy holds only in-frame clones and misses some; the assay was immunoSEQ multiplex PCR. The repertoire holds around 41,000 clones, with around 90% as singletons. CDR3 length equals 14 residues. Looked up from germline, CDR1 is LGHNA and CDR2 is YSLEER. The ends were cut back, 0 bases at V and 11 bases at J, with 16 bases in the middle. The material sequenced was PBMCs, taken around atezolizumab (anti-PD-L1) treatment. This chain connects TRBV4-3 to TRBJ1-2; no firm D call. The clonotype originates from an older woman with urothelial cancer. CDR3: CASSQELGQAWYTF. In DNA form, the CDR3 reads TGCGCCAGCAGCCAAGAGTTGGGCCAGGCGTGGTACACCTTC.